The present T cell receptor (beta chain) was sequenced within a study of blood T cell repertoires in COVID-19. This table comes from immunoSEQ multiplex PCR, and its TCRdb copy is limited to in-frame clones, with some not included. This table has 150,000 to 180,000 clones, roughly 83% appearing once. As concerns this clone: This CDR3 is also generated by other DNA sequences in the sample.

After removal of 0 bases from V and 2 bases from J, the junction contained 0 bases not matched to a gene. This CDR3 has 14 amino acids. Germline V gene data show CDR1 as SGHRS and CDR2 as YFSETQ. The rearrangement uses TRBV5-1 and TRBJ2-5; 8 nucleotides line up with TRBD1. The source material was peripheral blood. The sequence came from a woman aged 55-70 years with COVID-19, enrolled during active disease. CDR3 region: CASSLGTGQETQYF. Here the CDR3 DNA reads TGCGCCAGCAGCTTGGGGACAGGGCAAGAGACCCAGTACTTC.